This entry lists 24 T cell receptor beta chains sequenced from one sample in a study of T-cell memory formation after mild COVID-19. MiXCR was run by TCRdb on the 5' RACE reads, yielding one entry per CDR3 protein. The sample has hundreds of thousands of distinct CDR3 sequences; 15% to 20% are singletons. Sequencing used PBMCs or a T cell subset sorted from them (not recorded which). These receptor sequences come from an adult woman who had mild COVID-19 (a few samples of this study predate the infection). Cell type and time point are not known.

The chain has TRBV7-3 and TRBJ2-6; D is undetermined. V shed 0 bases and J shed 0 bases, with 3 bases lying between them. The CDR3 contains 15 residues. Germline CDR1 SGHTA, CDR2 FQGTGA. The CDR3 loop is CASSLTDSGANVLTF. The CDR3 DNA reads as TGTGCCAGCAGCTTAACGGACTCTGGGGCCAACGTCCTGACTTTC.

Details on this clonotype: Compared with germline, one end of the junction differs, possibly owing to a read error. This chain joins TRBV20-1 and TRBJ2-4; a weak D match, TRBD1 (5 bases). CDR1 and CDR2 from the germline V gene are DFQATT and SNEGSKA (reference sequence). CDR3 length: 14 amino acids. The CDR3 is CSAKTASAKNLQYF. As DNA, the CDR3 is TGCAGTGCTAAGACAGCCTCAGCCAAAAACCTTCAGTACTTC.

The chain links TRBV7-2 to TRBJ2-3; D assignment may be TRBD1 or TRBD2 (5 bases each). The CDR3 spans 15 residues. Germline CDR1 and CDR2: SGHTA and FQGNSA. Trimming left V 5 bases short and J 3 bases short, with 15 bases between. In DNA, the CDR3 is TGTGCCAGCAGCCTTAATTCAGGGAGAACAGATACGCAGTATTTT. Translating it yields CASSLNSGRTDTQYF. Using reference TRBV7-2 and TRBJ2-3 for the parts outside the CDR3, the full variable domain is GAGVSQSPSNKVTEKGKDVELRCDPISGHTALYWYRQSLGQGLEFLIYFQGNSAPDKSGLPSDRFSAERTGGSVSTLTIQRTQQEDSAVYLCASSLNSGRTDTQYFGPGTRLTVL.

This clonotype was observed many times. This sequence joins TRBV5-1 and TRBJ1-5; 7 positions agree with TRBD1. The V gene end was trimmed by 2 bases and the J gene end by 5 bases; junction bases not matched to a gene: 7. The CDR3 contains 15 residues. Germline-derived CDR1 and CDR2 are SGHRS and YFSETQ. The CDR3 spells CASSFAGQPHQPQHF. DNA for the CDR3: TGCGCCAGCAGCTTCGCGGGACAGCCCCATCAGCCCCAGCATTTT.

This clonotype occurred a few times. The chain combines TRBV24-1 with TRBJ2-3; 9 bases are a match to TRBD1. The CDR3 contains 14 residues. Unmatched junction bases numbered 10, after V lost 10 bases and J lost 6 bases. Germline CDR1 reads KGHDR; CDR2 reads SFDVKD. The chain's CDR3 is CATEPGQGSDTQYF. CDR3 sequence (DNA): TGTGCCACAGAGCCGGGACAGGGTTCCGATACGCAGTATTTT.

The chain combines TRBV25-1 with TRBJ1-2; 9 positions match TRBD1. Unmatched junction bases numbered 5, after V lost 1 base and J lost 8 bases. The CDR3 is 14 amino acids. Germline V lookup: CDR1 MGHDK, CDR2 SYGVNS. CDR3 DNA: TGTGCCAGCAGTGAATCGGACAGGGGTTACGGCTACACCTTC. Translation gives CASSESDRGYGYTF.

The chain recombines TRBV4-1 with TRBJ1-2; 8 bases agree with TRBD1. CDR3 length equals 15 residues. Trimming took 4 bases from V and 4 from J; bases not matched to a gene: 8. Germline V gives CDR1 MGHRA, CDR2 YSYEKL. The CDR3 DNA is TGCGCCAGCAGCCCTCTAGGACAGGGAGGCTATGGCTACACCTTC. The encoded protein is CASSPLGQGGYGYTF.

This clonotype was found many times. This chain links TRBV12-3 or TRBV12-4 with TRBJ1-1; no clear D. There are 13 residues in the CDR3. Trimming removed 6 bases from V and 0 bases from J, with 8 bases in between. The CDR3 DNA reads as TGTGCCAGCAGCTTAACGTTGAACACTGAAGCTTTCTTT. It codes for CASSLTLNTEAFF.

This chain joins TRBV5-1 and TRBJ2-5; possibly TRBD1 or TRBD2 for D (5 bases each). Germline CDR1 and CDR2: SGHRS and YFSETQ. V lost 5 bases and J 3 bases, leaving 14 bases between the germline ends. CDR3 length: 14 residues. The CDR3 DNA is TGCGCCAGCAGGGAGAGGGGTATAGAAGAGACCCAGTACTTC. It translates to CASRERGIEETQYF. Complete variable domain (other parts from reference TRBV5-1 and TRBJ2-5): KAGVTQTPRYLIKTRGQQVTLSCSPISGHRSVSWYQQTPGQGLQFLFEYFSETQRNKGNFPGRFSGRQFSNSRSEMNVSTLELGDSALYLCASRERGIEETQYFGPGTRLLVL.

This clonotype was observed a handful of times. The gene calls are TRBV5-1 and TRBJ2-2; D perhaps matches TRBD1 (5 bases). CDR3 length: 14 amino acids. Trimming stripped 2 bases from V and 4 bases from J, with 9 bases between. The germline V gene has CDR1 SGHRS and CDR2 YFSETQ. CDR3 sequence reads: CASSLSDTTGELFF. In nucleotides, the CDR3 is TGCGCCAGCAGCTTATCGGACACCACCGGGGAGCTGTTTTTT.

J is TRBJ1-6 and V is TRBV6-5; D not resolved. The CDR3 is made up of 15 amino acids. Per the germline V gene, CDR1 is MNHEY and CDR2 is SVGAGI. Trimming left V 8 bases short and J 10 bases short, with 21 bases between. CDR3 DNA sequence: TGTGCCAGCGGGTCGGGGTTGGGGTTAGGATCACCCCTCCACTTT. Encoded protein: CASGSGLGLGSPLHF.

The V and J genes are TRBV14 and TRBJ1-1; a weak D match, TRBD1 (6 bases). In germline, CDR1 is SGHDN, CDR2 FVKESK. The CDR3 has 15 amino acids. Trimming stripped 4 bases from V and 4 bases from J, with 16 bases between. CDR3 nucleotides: TGTGCCAGCAGCCGCGCAGGGGCCTGGGGCACTGAAGCTTTCTTT. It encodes CASSRAGAWGTEAFF.

The DNA for the CDR3 is TGTGCCAGCAGCGTGTTGGGACTTGGATCAAATACGCAGTATTTT. Encoded protein: CASSVLGLGSNTQYF. The chain carries TRBV5-5 and TRBJ2-3, with a possible D match to TRBD2 (6 bases). This CDR3 is 15 amino acids long. V gave up 4 bases and J gave up 7 bases, with 19 bases separating them. The germline gives CDR1 SGHKS, CDR2 YYEKEE (reference sequence).

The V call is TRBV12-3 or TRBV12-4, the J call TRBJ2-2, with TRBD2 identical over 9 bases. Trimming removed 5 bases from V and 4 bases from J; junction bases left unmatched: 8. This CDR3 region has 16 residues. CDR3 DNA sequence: TGTGCCAGCAGTCCATCGGGACTAGCTATCACCGGGGAGCTGTTTTTT. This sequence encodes CASSPSGLAITGELFF.

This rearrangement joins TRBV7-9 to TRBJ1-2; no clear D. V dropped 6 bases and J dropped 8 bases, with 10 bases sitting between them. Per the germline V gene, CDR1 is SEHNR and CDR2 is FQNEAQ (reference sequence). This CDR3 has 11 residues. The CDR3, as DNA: TGTGCCAGCAGTTTGGTTTTCGGCTACACCTTC. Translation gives CASSLVFGYTF.

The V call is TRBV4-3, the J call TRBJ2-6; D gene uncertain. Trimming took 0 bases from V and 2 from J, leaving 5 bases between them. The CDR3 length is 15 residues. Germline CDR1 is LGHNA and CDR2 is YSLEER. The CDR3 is CASSQDYPGANVLTF. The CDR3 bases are TGCGCCAGCAGCCAAGATTACCCTGGGGCCAACGTCCTGACTTTC.

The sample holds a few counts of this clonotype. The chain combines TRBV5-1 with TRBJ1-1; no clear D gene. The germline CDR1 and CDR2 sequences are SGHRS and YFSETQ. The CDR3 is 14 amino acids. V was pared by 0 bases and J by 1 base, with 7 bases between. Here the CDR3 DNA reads TGCGCCAGCAGCTTGGCCGGGAAGAACACTGAAGCTTTCTTT. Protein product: CASSLAGKNTEAFF. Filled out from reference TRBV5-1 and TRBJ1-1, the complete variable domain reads KAGVTQTPRYLIKTRGQQVTLSCSPISGHRSVSWYQQTPGQGLQFLFEYFSETQRNKGNFPGRFSGRQFSNSRSEMNVSTLELGDSALYLCASSLAGKNTEAFFGQGTRLTVV.

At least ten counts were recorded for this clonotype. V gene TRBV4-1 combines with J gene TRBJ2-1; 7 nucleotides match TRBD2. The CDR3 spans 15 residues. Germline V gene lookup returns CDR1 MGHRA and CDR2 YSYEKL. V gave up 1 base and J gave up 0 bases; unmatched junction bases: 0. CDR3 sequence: CASSQAGGSYNEQFF. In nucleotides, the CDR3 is TGCGCCAGCAGCCAAGCGGGGGGCTCCTACAATGAGCAGTTCTTC.

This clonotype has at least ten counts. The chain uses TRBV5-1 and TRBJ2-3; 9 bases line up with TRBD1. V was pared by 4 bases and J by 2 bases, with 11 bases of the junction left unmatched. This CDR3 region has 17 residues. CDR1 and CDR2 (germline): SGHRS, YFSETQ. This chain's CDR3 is CASSRDRGDPPTDTQYF. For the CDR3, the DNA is TGCGCCAGCAGCAGAGACAGGGGGGACCCCCCCACAGATACGCAGTATTTT. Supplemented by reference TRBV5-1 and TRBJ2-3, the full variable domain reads KAGVTQTPRYLIKTRGQQVTLSCSPISGHRSVSWYQQTPGQGLQFLFEYFSETQRNKGNFPGRFSGRQFSNSRSEMNVSTLELGDSALYLCASSRDRGDPPTDTQYFGPGTRLTVL.

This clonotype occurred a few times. In DNA, the CDR3 is TGTGCCAGCAGTGAATTAATGGTTGGATCAGATACGCAGTATTTT. Protein product: CASSELMVGSDTQYF. The chain links TRBV6-1 to TRBJ2-3; D is ambiguous. V was trimmed by 2 bases and J by 4 bases, leaving 13 bases between them. CDR3 length: 15 amino acids. CDR1 MNHNS and CDR2 SASEGT come from the germline V gene.

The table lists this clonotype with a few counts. CDR3 region: CASSTSGVEKLFF. CDR3 sequence (DNA): TGTGCCAGCAGCACCTCGGGGGTTGAAAAACTGTTTTTT. The genes are TRBV11-2 and TRBJ1-4; D is perhaps TRBD1 (5 bases). Trimming removed 5 bases at V and 7 bases at J, with 11 bases between. This CDR3 spans 13 amino acids. Per germline, CDR1 SGHAT and CDR2 FQNNGV.

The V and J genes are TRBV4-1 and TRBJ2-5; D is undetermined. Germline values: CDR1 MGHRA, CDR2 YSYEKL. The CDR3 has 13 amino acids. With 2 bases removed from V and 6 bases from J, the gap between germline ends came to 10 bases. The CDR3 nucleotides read TGCGCCAGCAGCCAACTCCCTGGGAAGACCCAGTACTTC. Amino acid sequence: CASSQLPGKTQYF.

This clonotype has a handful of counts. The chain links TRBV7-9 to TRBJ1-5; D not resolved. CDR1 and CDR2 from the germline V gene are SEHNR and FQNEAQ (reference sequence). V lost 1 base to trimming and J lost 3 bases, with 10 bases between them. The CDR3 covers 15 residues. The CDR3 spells CASSLEGTYNQPQHF. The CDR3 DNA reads TGTGCCAGCAGCTTAGAGGGAACTTACAATCAGCCCCAGCATTTT.

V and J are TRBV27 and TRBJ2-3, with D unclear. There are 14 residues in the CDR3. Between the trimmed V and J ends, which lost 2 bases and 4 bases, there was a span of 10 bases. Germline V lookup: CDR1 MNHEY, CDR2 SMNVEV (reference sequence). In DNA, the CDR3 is TGTGCCAGCAGTTTAGGGTTTCTCCCAGATACGCAGTATTTT. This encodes CASSLGFLPDTQYF.